These T cell receptor beta chains were read from a single sample in a study of beta chain features in type 1 diabetes. Repertoires were generated with immunoSEQ multiplex PCR, while TCRdb's copy carries only in-frame clones and drops some. The sample shows over 700,000 clones, under 20% of them seen only once. Sequencing was performed on naive CD4+ T cells from blood. These receptors originate from a woman aged 18-30 years in good health. Both conserved end residues are part of each CDR3. A D gene is named only where the DNA matches it firmly. A clone size is listed for some rows: how often the clone was seen (once, few, many), or a class if it is expanded.

cdr3_nt | cdr3_aa | clone_size | d_call | j_call | v_call
TGCGCCAGCAGCCTAGTGGATCCGGGCGCTGCCCCCGGTGAGCAGTTCTTC | CASSLVDPGAAPGEQFF | few | - | TRBJ2-1 | TRBV4-1
TGTGCCAGCAGTTTTCGGGTCAATCAGCCCCAGCATTTT | CASSFRVNQPQHF | - | - | TRBJ1-5 | TRBV28
TGTGCCAGCAGCTTGGCCAGTCTCGAGCAGTACTTC | CASSLASLEQYF | - | - | TRBJ2-7 | TRBV7-9
TGTGCCAGCACCTCTATATTGCTTGGAAACACCATATATTTT | CASTSILLGNTIYF | few | - | TRBJ1-3 | TRBV2
TGTGCCAGCAGCGGCGGAACCGGGCCTTCGGGGATGGATGAGCAGTTCTTC | CASSGGTGPSGMDEQFF | once | - | TRBJ2-1 | TRBV7-2
TGCAGTGCTAGCGGGACCTCGGCGGCTTTCTTT | CSASGTSAAFF | - | - | TRBJ1-1 | TRBV20-1
TGTGCCAGCAGCATGGGACTTTTCTCCTACAATGAGCAGTTCTTC | CASSMGLFSYNEQFF | few | - | TRBJ2-1 | TRBV5-4
TGTGCCAGCAGCTCCGGACTAGCGGTTAATGAGCAGTTCTTC | CASSSGLAVNEQFF | - | TRBD2 | TRBJ2-1 | TRBV7-9
TGTGCCAGCAGCCCTGATGACTATGGCTACACCTTC | CASSPDDYGYTF | - | - | TRBJ1-2 | TRBV5-6
TGTGCCAGCAGCGAGCAGGGGAACACTGAAGCTTTCTTT | CASSEQGNTEAFF | few | - | TRBJ1-1 | TRBV7-3
TGCGCCAGCAGCCAAGATCTCTCGTACGAGCAGTACTTC | CASSQDLSYEQYF | - | - | TRBJ2-7 | TRBV4-3
TGTGCCAGCAGATCGACCGGGACAGGGGACAGCCTCTATGGCTACACCTTC | CASRSTGTGDSLYGYTF | - | TRBD1 | TRBJ1-2 | TRBV28
TGCAGCGCCGGAGAGGGTACTCAGCCCCAGCATTTT | CSAGEGTQPQHF | - | - | TRBJ1-5 | TRBV29-1
TGTGCCAGCAGCTTACCCAGCCTGAGCTCCTACAATGAGCAGTTCTTC | CASSLPSLSSYNEQFF | - | - | TRBJ2-1 | TRBV7-2
TGTGCCAGCAGCCAAGAAGGTGGTTCCTACGAGCAGTACTTC | CASSQEGGSYEQYF | - | - | TRBJ2-7 | TRBV4-2
TGTGCCAGCAGCTTGGGGGTACGCAGGGGATCTCTCTACGAGCAGTACTTC | CASSLGVRRGSLYEQYF | - | - | TRBJ2-7 | TRBV5-6
TGTGCCAGCCGTCCCCCGGCGACTAGCGGTACGCAGTATTTT | CASRPPATSGTQYF | few | TRBD2 | TRBJ2-3 | TRBV28
TGTGCCAGCAGCTTAGTTGGGGGGGACACCCTTGGAGGAGCTTTCTTT | CASSLVGGDTLGGAFF | few | - | TRBJ1-1 | TRBV7-6
TGCGCCAGCAGCTTACAGGGGGGTTTCTACAATGAGCAGTTCTTC | CASSLQGGFYNEQFF | - | TRBD1 | TRBJ2-1 | TRBV5-1
TGTGCCATCAGTGATCTAGCGGGAGGTGGGACCTACGAGCAGTACTTC | CAISDLAGGGTYEQYF | few | TRBD2 | TRBJ2-7 | TRBV10-3
TGTGCCAGCAGCCGACAACTCGGGCAGCCCCAGCATTTT | CASSRQLGQPQHF | few | - | TRBJ1-5 | TRBV11-2
TGTGCCAGCTCACCGGCGGGAGGGAACGAGCAGTACTTC | CASSPAGGNEQYF | - | TRBD2 | TRBJ2-7 | TRBV18
TGTGCCAGCCGGGCGCTTAACACCGGGGAGCTGTTTTTT | CASRALNTGELFF | few | - | TRBJ2-2 | TRBV6-1
TGTGCCAGCAGCTCCGGGACTAGCGGCAGGGAGACCCAGTACTTC | CASSSGTSGRETQYF | few | TRBD2 | TRBJ2-5 | TRBV5-4
TGTGCCATCAGTGGCGATGGGGGTGGGCAGCCCCAGCATTTT | CAISGDGGGQPQHF | - | - | TRBJ1-5 | TRBV10-3
TGTGCCAGCAGCTTTTTGTGGGAATCAAAGGTCTTC | CASSFLWESKVF | few | - | TRBJ2-1 | TRBV7-9
TGTGCCAGCAGCTTACTGAAAGACAAAGAGACCCAGTACTTC | CASSLLKDKETQYF | few | - | TRBJ2-5 | TRBV7-2
TGTGCCAGCAGCTTACTCGGGACTAGGGCAGATACGCAGTATTTT | CASSLLGTRADTQYF | - | TRBD2 | TRBJ2-3 | TRBV7-8
TGTGCCAGTCGGACAAGCCGAAACACCGGGGAGCTGTTTTTT | CASRTSRNTGELFF | few | - | TRBJ2-2 | TRBV19
TGTGCCAGCAGCCCACAAGGTTGGGGGAGGGCCACAGAGACCCAGTACTTC | CASSPQGWGRATETQYF | - | TRBD2 | TRBJ2-5 | TRBV9
TGCAGTGCTAGAGAGGACGGTGAAGCTTTCTTT | CSAREDGEAFF | few | - | TRBJ1-1 | TRBV20-1
TGTGCCAGCTCACAGACAGGGGGCGAGCAGTACTTC | CASSQTGGEQYF | - | TRBD1 | TRBJ2-7 | TRBV18
TGCAGCGCGAGGGGAGGAAACATTCAGTACTTC | CSARGGNIQYF | - | - | TRBJ2-4 | TRBV29-1
TGTGCCAGCAGTGGCTACGAGCAGTACTTC | CASSGYEQYF | - | - | TRBJ2-7 | TRBV28
TGTGCCAGCAGTTTATTGGGGGACGGCTACACCTTC | CASSLLGDGYTF | - | - | TRBJ1-2 | TRBV28
TGCAGTGCTAGAGAAAACTATGGCTACACCTTC | CSARENYGYTF | few | - | TRBJ1-2 | TRBV20-1
TGCGCCAGCAGCCCGACCGGGACAGACTCCTACAATGAGCAGTTCTTC | CASSPTGTDSYNEQFF | - | TRBD1 | TRBJ2-1 | TRBV5-1
TGCGCCAGCAGCTCCCGTAGAAGCGGGGATTACAATGAGCAGTTCTTC | CASSSRRSGDYNEQFF | few | TRBD2 | TRBJ2-1 | TRBV5-1
TGTGCCAGCAGCTTGCTAGGCGAAAAACTGTTTTTT | CASSLLGEKLFF | - | - | TRBJ1-4 | TRBV7-9
TGTGCCACCAGGGGACTAGCGGGAGAGGGAACCTACAATGAGCAGTTCTTC | CATRGLAGEGTYNEQFF | few | TRBD2 | TRBJ2-1 | TRBV19
TGTGCCAGCAGACGGACGGGGGGCAAGCAGTTCTTC | CASRRTGGKQFF | - | - | TRBJ2-1 | TRBV28
TGTGCCAGCTCACCCCGTAGACTTACGGGCGTAGCTTTCTTT | CASSPRRLTGVAFF | - | - | TRBJ1-1 | TRBV18
TGTGCCAGCAGCTATTCGACAGGGTATACTGGCTACACCTTC | CASSYSTGYTGYTF | few | TRBD1 | TRBJ1-2 | TRBV28